These 5 T cell receptor beta chains came from one sample sequenced in a study of read filtering for tumor transcriptome and immune sequencing. This library used approximately 390 ng RNA and molecular barcoded adaptors spanning alpha/delta and beta/gamma chains. Each CDR3 protein is one row after TCRdb ran MiXCR on the reads. The data show 50,000 or so distinct CDR3 sequences, more than 9% seen once. The sample comprised a population of CD138-negative cells sorted from bone marrow. Every receptor here comes from a donor at least 40 years old with multiple myeloma.

The chain carries TRBV2 and TRBJ2-5; D could derive from TRBD1 or TRBD2 (5 bases each). Germline CDR1 SNHLY, CDR2 FYNNEI. CDR3 size: 14 residues. The ends were cut back, 6 bases at V and 10 bases at J, with 21 bases in the middle. The CDR3: CASRTGTSFGFQYF. The CDR3 DNA follows: TGTGCCAGCAGGACCGGGACGAGCTTTGGGTTCCAGTACTTC.

This clonotype showed up many times. The J gene is TRBJ1-1, the V gene TRBV20-1; 10 bases agree with TRBD1. V trimming: 6 bases; J trimming: 8 bases; junction bases outside the gene matches: 6. This CDR3 comprises 12 residues. From germline, CDR1 is DFQATT and CDR2 SNEGSKA (reference sequence). CDR3 sequence reads: CSATGTGEEAFF. The CDR3 region has the DNA TGCAGTGCAACCGGGACAGGGGAAGAAGCTTTCTTT.

This clonotype has a count of ten or more. The rearrangement joins TRBV4-1 to TRBJ1-2; TRBD1 might be the D (6 bases). The CDR3 has 15 residues. V dropped 2 bases and J dropped 5 bases, with 15 bases sitting between them. Germline V CDR1 and CDR2: MGHRA, YSYEKL. As DNA, the CDR3 is TGCGCCAGCAGCCAATGGAACAGGGACGTGTATGGCTACACCTTC. Translation gives CASSQWNRDVYGYTF.

This clonotype was detected ten times or more. The rearrangement joins TRBV7-2 to TRBJ2-3; no reliable D call. The CDR3 extends over 14 amino acids. Between the trimmed V and J ends, which lost 2 bases and 2 bases, there was a span of 8 bases. Germline V gene data show CDR1 as SGHTA and CDR2 as FQGNSA. The CDR3 DNA is TGTGCCAGCAGCTTAAGTATATTCACAGATACGCAGTATTTT. This translates into CASSLSIFTDTQYF. The whole variable domain, remainder taken from reference TRBV7-2 and TRBJ2-3, is GAGVSQSPSNKVTEKGKDVELRCDPISGHTALYWYRQSLGQGLEFLIYFQGNSAPDKSGLPSDRFSAERTGGSVSTLTIQRTQQEDSAVYLCASSLSIFTDTQYFGPGTRLTVL.

This clonotype was seen at least ten times. This chain joins TRBV3-1 and TRBJ2-1; no firm D call. Trimming took off 4 bases at V and 8 bases at J, with 9 bases between the two ends. Germline assignment: CDR1 LGHDT and CDR2 YNNKEL (reference sequence). This CDR3 comprises 12 residues. In DNA, the CDR3 is TGTGCCAGCAGCCTAGCCCCCGATGAGCAGTTCTTC. Translation gives CASSLAPDEQFF.